The 25 T cell receptor beta chains below all came from one sample that was sequenced in a study of blood T cell repertoires in COVID-19. Data came from immunoSEQ multiplex PCR; TCRdb stores just in-frame clones and leaves some out. Of 120,000 to 150,000 clones in the sample, 84% were seen once. The sequencing sample was made of peripheral blood. The origin of the receptors is a human donor in a cohort sampled during active COVID-19.

This chain connects TRBV28 to TRBJ1-4; 8 nucleotides align to TRBD1. The CDR3 runs to 14 residues. Germline-derived CDR1 and CDR2 are MDHEN and SYDVKM. The CDR3 region is CAVNTGGLNEKLFF. The CDR3 coding sequence is TGTGCAGTTAATACAGGGGGGTTAAATGAAAAACTGTTTTTT.

This sequence joins TRBV5-1 and TRBJ2-2, with TRBD1 matching over 9 bases. In germline, CDR1 is SGHRS, CDR2 YFSETQ. This CDR3 has 15 residues. The ends lost 3 bases at V and 1 base at J; junction bases unmatched: 1. The CDR3 sequence: CASSSDRGNTGELFF. The CDR3 region has the DNA TGCGCCAGCAGCTCGGACAGGGGGAACACCGGGGAGCTGTTTTTT.

The genes are TRBV7-2 and TRBJ1-1; 8 bases match TRBD1. The junction had 8 bases not matched to a gene; V was cut back by 4 bases and J by 1 base. Looked up from germline, CDR1 is SGHTA and CDR2 is FQGNSA. This CDR3 spans 16 amino acids. CDR3 protein: CASSSGTGGKNTEAFF. CDR3 coding DNA: TGTGCCAGCAGCTCTGGAACAGGGGGTAAGAACACTGAAGCTTTCTTT.

Only a few counts were recorded for this clone. This chain connects TRBV27 to TRBJ2-7; TRBD1 matches 10 bases. Losses at the gene ends were 3 bases for V and 6 bases for J; bases not matched to a gene: 5. The CDR3 runs 14 residues. Germline CDR1 MNHEY, CDR2 SMNVEV (reference sequence). The CDR3 reads CASSFGTGVCEQYF. The DNA for the CDR3 is TGTGCCAGCAGTTTCGGGACAGGGGTCTGCGAGCAGTACTTC.

V usage is TRBV29-1 and J usage is TRBJ1-1, with TRBD1 as a possible D gene (5 bases). Between the trimmed V and J ends, which lost 7 bases and 6 bases, there was a span of 9 bases. The CDR3 has 10 residues. In germline, CDR1 is SQVTM, CDR2 ANQGSEA. CDR3 bases: TGCAGCGACAGGCACGCTGAAGCTTTCTTT. Residues: CSDRHAEAFF.

This clone was seen a single time. The rearrangement uses TRBV5-6 and TRBJ1-5; possibly TRBD1 for D (5 bases). With 3 bases removed from V and 0 bases from J, the gap between germline ends came to 10 bases. CDR1 and CDR2 from the germline V gene are SGHDT and YYEEEE. This CDR3 region has 15 residues. In DNA form, the CDR3 reads TGTGCCAGCAGCTCGGGGGGTTATAGCAATCAGCCCCAGCATTTT. Protein product: CASSSGGYSNQPQHF.

This chain connects TRBV11-2 to TRBJ1-3; D is unresolved. V lost 5 bases, J lost 2 bases, and 10 bases lay in between. The V gene's germline CDR1 is SGHAT and CDR2 FQNNGV. This CDR3 is 14 amino acids long. Here the CDR3 DNA reads TGTGCCAGCAGCATAGGAGGAGCTGGAAACACCATATATTTT. It is translated as CASSIGGAGNTIYF.

DNA of the CDR3: TGCAGCGTGTCCGGGAGGGGAGGTTTCAATCGGAACACTGAAGCTTTCTTT. Its protein is CSVSGRGGFNRNTEAFF. The gene calls are TRBV29-1 and TRBJ1-1; tentatively, D is TRBD1 (5 bases). CDR3 length: 17 residues. Germline CDR1 and CDR2: SQVTM and ANQGSEA. V dropped 6 bases and J dropped 1 base, with 24 bases sitting between them.

The chain couples TRBV28 to TRBJ2-2, with TRBD2 as a possible D gene (6 bases). The CDR3 length is 18 residues. V lost 5 bases, J lost 1 base, and 20 bases lay in between. Germline V gene sequence: CDR1 MDHEN, CDR2 SYDVKM. The chain's CDR3 is CASSPMGRGGVNTGELFF. As DNA, the CDR3 is TGTGCCAGCAGTCCTATGGGTAGGGGCGGGGTGAACACCGGGGAGCTGTTTTTT.

The gene calls are TRBV7-9 and TRBJ2-5, with 7 bases lining up with TRBD2. The CDR3 covers 15 residues. V lost 7 bases and J lost 1; bases outside the gene matches: 9. Per germline, CDR1 SEHNR and CDR2 FQNEAQ (reference sequence). For the CDR3, the DNA is TGTGCCAGCAACCGCGGGGGAGAGGCCCAAGAGACCCAGTACTTC. Its protein is CASNRGGEAQETQYF. Looking up the rest from reference TRBV7-9 and TRBJ2-5 gives the full variable domain: DTGVSQNPRHKITKRGQNVTFRCDPISEHNRLYWYRQTLGQGPEFLTYFQNEAQLEKSRLLSDRFSAERPKGSFSTLEIQRTEQGDSAMYLCASNRGGEAQETQYFGPGTRLLVL.

Points on this clone: Additional DNA sequences in this sample encode the identical CDR3. The chain employs TRBV5-1 and TRBJ1-4; TRBD1 matches 9 bases. Trimming removed 4 bases from V and 8 bases from J; junction bases left unmatched: 9. This CDR3 spans 15 amino acids. Germline V gene data show CDR1 as SGHRS and CDR2 as YFSETQ. The CDR3: CASSPPGQGTEKLFF. CDR3 nucleotides: TGCGCCAGCAGCCCCCCGGGACAGGGAACGGAAAAACTGTTTTTT.

The rearrangement links TRBV7-9 to TRBJ2-3, with 8 bases aligning to TRBD1. CDR1 and CDR2 (germline): SEHNR, FQNEAQ (reference sequence). The CDR3 has 14 residues. J was trimmed by 3 bases and V by 5 bases; bases with no gene match: 4. DNA of the CDR3: TGTGCCAGCAGCCCCCGGACAGGGACAGATACGCAGTATTTT. As protein: CASSPRTGTDTQYF.

The J gene is TRBJ2-5, the V gene TRBV24-1; tentatively, D is TRBD1 (5 bases). CDR1 and CDR2 from the germline V gene are KGHDR and SFDVKD. The CDR3 has 15 amino acids. V was clipped by 4 bases and J by 0 bases, with 11 bases between them. CDR3 coding DNA: TGTGCCACCAGTGACGGCAGGGAATACCAAGAGACCCAGTACTTC. This gives the protein CATSDGREYQETQYF.

This clone was seen just once. The rearrangement joins TRBV5-1 to TRBJ1-1, with TRBD1 matching over 8 bases. CDR3 length: 17 residues. CDR1 is SGHRS, CDR2 YFSETQ, per germline. With 4 bases clipped from V and 7 bases from J, the junction kept 18 bases outside the gene matches. The CDR3 sequence is CASSPQPGQASVGEAFF. DNA for the CDR3: TGCGCCAGCAGCCCTCAACCGGGACAGGCGTCCGTAGGTGAAGCTTTCTTT.

The rearrangement joins TRBV9 to TRBJ2-1, with unresolved D. Germline CDR1 is SGDLS and CDR2 is YYNGEE. The CDR3 runs to 16 residues. V was pared by 4 bases and J by 0 bases, with 14 bases between. The CDR3 nucleotides are TGTGCCAGCAGCTCCCCGATAACGAGCTCCTACAATGAGCAGTTCTTC. Protein: CASSSPITSSYNEQFF.

The CDR3 region is CASSVSQGSYGYTF. For the CDR3, the DNA is TGTGCCAGCAGTGTCTCCCAGGGATCCTATGGCTACACCTTC. This chain joins TRBV9 and TRBJ1-2; TRBD1 might be the D (5 bases). The CDR3 is 14 amino acids. Trimming removed 5 bases at V and 4 bases at J, with 15 bases between. Germline CDR1 is SGDLS and CDR2 is YYNGEE.

The chain carries TRBV27 and TRBJ2-5; 11 nucleotides line up with TRBD1. The V gene's germline CDR1 is MNHEY and CDR2 SMNVEV (reference sequence). The ends lost 2 bases at V and 5 bases at J; junction bases unmatched: 7. The CDR3 is made up of 16 amino acids. CDR3 loop: CASSLRTGGARETQYF. The DNA of the CDR3 is TGTGCCAGCAGTTTACGGACAGGGGGCGCTCGGGAGACCCAGTACTTC.

This clone was recorded once. The chain recombines TRBV5-6 with TRBJ2-3, with 7 nucleotides matching TRBD2. This CDR3 contains 18 residues. Germline V gene lookup returns CDR1 SGHDT and CDR2 YYEEEE. The J segment lost 3 bases and the V segment lost 3 bases, leaving 16 bases of the junction unmatched. CDR3 in DNA: TGTGCCAGCAGCTCAACTTCGGCGGGGGATTTTTGGACAGATACGCAGTATTTT. This gives the protein CASSSTSAGDFWTDTQYF.

This chain uses TRBV5-8 with TRBJ1-2; tentatively, D is TRBD1 (5 bases). Germline CDR1 and CDR2: SGHTS and YDEGEE. The length of the CDR3 is 17 residues. Between the trimmed V and J ends, which lost 0 bases and 0 bases, there was a span of 15 bases. The CDR3 bases are TGTGCCAGCAGCTTGGGGGGATGGGGCGCTGCTAACTATGGCTACACCTTC. Amino acids: CASSLGGWGAANYGYTF.

The gene calls are TRBV5-1 and TRBJ1-1; D gene uncertain. The length of the CDR3 is 16 residues. Trimming took 3 bases from V and 0 from J, leaving 15 bases between them. Germline V lookup: CDR1 SGHRS, CDR2 YFSETQ. For the CDR3, the DNA is TGCGCCAGCAGCTCACGGAGTGGAACGGTGAACACTGAAGCTTTCTTT. This sequence encodes CASSSRSGTVNTEAFF.

This chain's CDR3 is CASSPHGTGGQETQYF. CDR3 DNA: TGTGCCAGCAGCCCCCATGGGACAGGGGGACAAGAGACCCAGTACTTC. The chain has TRBV7-3 and TRBJ2-5, with 11 bases lining up with TRBD1. Per the germline V gene, CDR1 is SGHTA and CDR2 is FQGTGA. With 5 bases clipped from V and 2 bases from J, the junction kept 7 bases outside the gene matches. CDR3 length equals 16 residues.

This clone was seen only a few times. The chain couples TRBV28 to TRBJ1-2, with a tentative D call TRBD1 (6 bases). Germline CDR1 MDHEN, CDR2 SYDVKM. The CDR3 consists of 15 residues. Trimming removed 3 bases from V and 3 bases from J, with 14 bases in between. CDR3 loop: CASSFPGGADYGYTF. The CDR3, as DNA: TGTGCCAGCAGTTTCCCCGGGGGGGCGGACTATGGCTACACCTTC.

The chain links TRBV6-5 to TRBJ1-5; 9 bases map to TRBD1. Per the germline V gene, CDR1 is MNHEY and CDR2 is SVGAGI. V gave up 6 bases and J gave up 7 bases; unmatched junction bases: 7. This CDR3 has 14 amino acids. The CDR3, as DNA: TGTGCCAGCAGCACCACAGGGGGCAGCCAGCCCCAGCATTTT. Encoded protein: CASSTTGGSQPQHF.

The chain joins TRBV7-9 to TRBJ1-1, with TRBD1 as a possible D gene (6 bases). This CDR3 is 15 amino acids long. CDR1 SEHNR and CDR2 FQNEAQ come from the germline V gene (reference sequence). The V end lost 6 bases, the J end lost 0 bases, and 14 bases lay between the germline ends. The CDR3 region is CASRPGQLMNTEAFF. In nucleotides, the CDR3 is TGTGCCAGCAGACCCGGACAGCTTATGAACACTGAAGCTTTCTTT. Full variable domain (remainder filled in from reference TRBV7-9 and TRBJ1-1): DTGVSQNPRHKITKRGQNVTFRCDPISEHNRLYWYRQTLGQGPEFLTYFQNEAQLEKSRLLSDRFSAERPKGSFSTLEIQRTEQGDSAMYLCASRPGQLMNTEAFFGQGTRLTVV.

V is TRBV7-9 and J is TRBJ1-5, with TRBD1 matching over 9 bases. The CDR3 runs 13 residues. From germline, CDR1 is SEHNR and CDR2 FQNEAQ (reference sequence). Trimming took 7 bases from V and 7 from J; bases not matched to a gene: 5. The CDR3 bases are TGTGCCAGCACCACAGGGGGCGTCCAGCCCCAGCATTTT. Residues: CASTTGGVQPQHF.